The 9 T cell receptor beta chains presented below share a single source sample, sequenced in a study of blood T cells in healthy people across ages. Through a sample-barcoded 5' primer and a J-beta primer mix, a second PCR was run for roughly 7 to 12 cycles. MiXCR was run by TCRdb on the 5' RACE reads, yielding one entry per CDR3 protein. The repertoire has under 1 million distinct CDR3 sequences, under 55% of them found once; the top ten carry about a fifth. The specimen sequenced was blood. These receptors were obtained from a man in his sixties in good health.

A word on this clonotype: This may come from a read error, since a much larger clone is one base off. This chain connects TRBV6-5 to TRBJ2-1; TRBD1 might be the D (6 bases). Trimming left V 5 bases short and J 5 bases short, with 13 bases between. From germline, CDR1 is MNHEY and CDR2 SVGAGI. The CDR3 runs 14 residues. CDR3 sequence: CASSHPDRDNEQFF. Here the CDR3 DNA reads TGTGCCAGCAGTCACCCGGACAGAGACAATGAGCAGTTCTTC.

V and J are TRBV20-1 and TRBJ2-7; 12 nucleotides align to TRBD1. Looked up from germline, CDR1 is DFQATT and CDR2 is SNEGSKA (reference sequence). V lost 6 bases and J lost 3; bases outside the gene matches: 6. The CDR3 has 14 amino acids. The CDR3 spells CSAYRDRGHYEQYF. The DNA of the CDR3 is TGCAGTGCGTATAGGGACAGGGGGCACTACGAGCAGTACTTC.

The CDR3 reads CASSPGEDSNQPQHF. Here the CDR3 DNA reads TGCGCCAGCAGCCCGGGGGAGGATAGCAATCAGCCCCAGCATTTT. J is TRBJ1-5 and V is TRBV4-1; tentative D call: TRBD1 (5 bases). The CDR3 loop spans 15 amino acids. The V end was cut by 4 bases, the J end by 0 bases, with 10 bases between. Per the germline V gene, CDR1 is MGHRA and CDR2 is YSYEKL.

This clonotype turned up a few times. The genes are TRBV7-9 and TRBJ2-3; maybe TRBD2 (7 bases). V gave up 3 bases and J gave up 2 bases, with 12 bases separating them. The CDR3 covers 15 residues. Germline values: CDR1 SEHNR, CDR2 FQNEAQ (reference sequence). The CDR3 protein is CASSFGGGATDTQYF. In nucleotides, the CDR3 is TGTGCCAGCAGCTTTGGTGGGGGGGCCACAGATACGCAGTATTTT.

This clonotype was picked up many times. The chain combines TRBV29-1 with TRBJ2-7, with 10 nucleotides matching TRBD1. V was clipped by 3 bases and J by 1 base; unmatched bases: 3. Germline V lookup: CDR1 SQVTM, CDR2 ANQGSEA. CDR3 length: 14 residues. The CDR3 here is CSVEGGQGSYEQYF. The CDR3 nucleotides read TGCAGCGTTGAGGGGGGACAGGGGTCCTACGAGCAGTACTTC.

With regard to this clonotype: The junction differs from germline at one of its ends, possibly a read error. The chain carries TRBV7-9 and TRBJ2-1; 10 bases are shared with TRBD2. The CDR3 has 14 residues. The germline V gene has CDR1 SEHNR and CDR2 FQNEAQ (reference sequence). CDR3 sequence reads: CASSFSGGANGQFF. Written as DNA, the CDR3 is TGTGCCAGCAGCTTCAGCGGGGGGGCTAATGGGCAGTTCTTC. Full variable domain (missing parts from reference TRBV7-9 and TRBJ2-1): DTGVSQNPRHKITKRGQNVTFRCDPISEHNRLYWYRQTLGQGPEFLTYFQNEAQLEKSRLLSDRFSAERPKGSFSTLEIQRTEQGDSAMYLCASSFSGGANGQFFGPGTRLTVL.

The rearrangement links TRBV29-1 to TRBJ2-2; D is perhaps TRBD1 (6 bases). CDR3 length: 14 amino acids. V shed 3 bases and J shed 2 bases, with 10 bases lying between them. The germline gives CDR1 SQVTM, CDR2 ANQGSEA. As DNA, the CDR3 is TGCAGCGTTGAGGGACAACTCAACACCGGGGAGCTGTTTTTT. This encodes CSVEGQLNTGELFF.

V is TRBV12-3 or TRBV12-4 and J is TRBJ1-5; D is undetermined. Trimming stripped 9 bases from V and 7 bases from J, with 16 bases between. CDR3 length: 13 residues. In DNA, the CDR3 is TGTGCCAGGGCGGGTCAACCAAGGCAGCCCCAGCATTTT. Protein sequence: CARAGQPRQPQHF.

The chain's CDR3 is CASSGSVQILNYGYTF. The CDR3 DNA reads TGTGCCAGCAGCGGTTCCGTCCAAATTCTAAACTATGGCTACACCTTC. The chain has TRBV7-9 and TRBJ1-2; D remains unclear. The CDR3 runs 16 residues. V gave up 5 bases and J gave up 2 bases, with 18 bases separating them. Looked up from germline, CDR1 is SEHNR and CDR2 is FQNEAQ (reference sequence).